Listed below are T cell receptor beta chains from one sample, sequenced in a study of Ad26.COV2.S vaccination and SARS-CoV-2 variants. Profiled with immunoSEQ multiplex PCR; TCRdb holds only in-frame clones, not every one. The sample contains a few hundred thousand clones, about nine tenths of which appear only once. Source: peripheral blood, taken in a trial of Ad26.COV2.S vaccine versus placebo. The receptor set was obtained from a person aged 18-60 years who received the Ad26.COV2.S COVID-19 vaccine or a placebo. CDR3s include the opening cysteine and the closing phenylalanine or tryptophan. A D gene is named only where the DNA matches it firmly. Clone size appears in some rows only: once, few, many, or a class for an expanded clone.

CDR3	DNA	D	size	V	J
CAWSEGGADTPQHF	TGTGCCTGGAGTGAGGGGGGGGCCGATACTCCCCAGCATTTT	.	.	TRBV30	TRBJ1-5
CASSQDRGTSDYNEQFF	TGCGCCAGCAGCCAAGATCGGGGGACTAGCGACTACAATGAGCAGTTCTTC	TRBD2	.	TRBV4-1	TRBJ2-1
CSALAGGLTDTQYF	TGCAGCGCTCTAGCGGGCGGTTTGACAGATACGCAGTATTTT	TRBD2	.	TRBV29-1	TRBJ2-3
CASSPGQGSYNEQFF	TGCGCCAGCAGCCCTGGACAGGGCTCATACAATGAGCAGTTCTTC	TRBD1	.	TRBV5-1	TRBJ2-1
CASSIVTGSDSPLHF	TGCGCCAGCAGCATCGTCACAGGGTCGGATTCACCCCTCCACTTT	.	.	TRBV5-1	TRBJ1-6
CASSEPPPKNTEAFF	TGTGCCAGCAGTGAGCCCCCCCCAAAGAACACTGAAGCTTTCTTT	.	.	TRBV6-1	TRBJ1-1
CASSPVGGAREAFF	TGTGCCAGCAGCCCAGTGGGGGGGGCTAGGGAAGCTTTCTTT	.	.	TRBV7-9	TRBJ1-1
CASSPRGTGFYEQYF	TGTGCCAGCAGCCCTCGCGGGACAGGGTTCTACGAGCAGTACTTC	TRBD1	once	TRBV7-9	TRBJ2-7
CASNQDRGFYEQYF	TGTGCCTCCAATCAGGACAGGGGATTCTACGAGCAGTACTTC	TRBD1	.	TRBV30	TRBJ2-7
CAVCATNEKLFF	TGTGCCGTGTGCGCAACTAATGAAAAACTGTTTTTT	.	.	TRBV19	TRBJ1-4
CASSPGQGYEKLFF	TGTGCCAGCAGCCCGGGACAGGGGTACGAAAAACTGTTTTTT	TRBD1	.	TRBV7-2	TRBJ1-4
CASSELRQPQHF	TGTGCCAGCAGTGAACTGAGGCAGCCCCAGCATTTT	.	few	TRBV6-1	TRBJ1-5
CASSRAAGDTEAFF	TGTGCCAGCAGCCGCGCGGCCGGGGACACTGAAGCTTTCTTT	.	.	TRBV3-1/TRBV3-2	TRBJ1-1
CASSFSGGPYEQYF	TGTGCCAGCAGTTTCTCAGGGGGACCCTACGAGCAGTACTTC	TRBD1	.	TRBV27	TRBJ2-7
CASSSGDREISGYTF	TGCGCCAGCAGCTCGGGCGACAGGGAGATTAGTGGCTACACCTTC	TRBD1	.	TRBV5-1	TRBJ1-2
CASSLNRGINYGYTF	TGTGCCAGCAGCTTGAACAGGGGAATAAACTATGGCTACACCTTC	TRBD1	once	TRBV7-9	TRBJ1-2
CASSPGRSDAYNEQFF	TGTGCCAGCAGCCCGGGCCGATCCGACGCCTACAATGAGCAGTTCTTC	.	.	TRBV5-5	TRBJ2-1
CAWSPRAEGYTF	TGTGCCTGGAGCCCAAGGGCGGAGGGCTACACCTTC	.	.	TRBV30	TRBJ1-2
CASRHARDREYEQYF	TGTGCCAGCAGGCACGCCCGGGACAGGGAGTACGAGCAGTACTTC	TRBD1	once	TRBV6-5	TRBJ2-7
CASSLDGGIYGYTF	TGTGCCAGCAGTTTAGATGGGGGGATCTATGGCTACACCTTC	.	.	TRBV28	TRBJ1-2
CASSDGPGTASGEQYF	TGTGCCAGCAGCGACGGACCCGGGACCGCGAGTGGGGAGCAGTACTTC	.	.	TRBV9	TRBJ2-7
CASSPQGATDTQYF	TGTGCCAGCTCACCACAGGGCGCAACAGATACGCAGTATTTT	.	.	TRBV18	TRBJ2-3
CASSIGANTEAFF	TGTGCCAGTAGTATAGGGGCAAACACTGAAGCTTTCTTT	.	.	TRBV19	TRBJ1-1
CASSISPFPTGWSYEQYF	TGTGCCAGTAGTATCTCCCCCTTCCCGACAGGGTGGTCCTACGAGCAGTACTTC	TRBD1	once	TRBV19	TRBJ2-7
CASSGGGSAAPNEKLFF	TGTGCCAGCAGCGGAGGTGGGTCGGCAGCCCCTAATGAAAAACTGTTTTTT	.	.	TRBV5-4	TRBJ1-4
CASSGRTGWTTEAFF	TGTGCCAGCAGCGGACGGACAGGGTGGACCACTGAAGCTTTCTTT	.	.	TRBV21-1	TRBJ1-1
CASRLQGGGDFDTQYF	TGTGCCAGCAGGCTTCAAGGGGGCGGGGATTTTGATACGCAGTATTTT	.	.	TRBV27	TRBJ2-3
CASSALAGGYNEQFF	TGTGCCAGCAGTGCGCTAGCGGGGGGGTACAATGAGCAGTTCTTC	TRBD2	.	TRBV27	TRBJ2-1
CASSAGGRETQYF	TGTGCCAGCAGCGCCGGGGGGCGGGAGACCCAGTACTTC	.	.	TRBV9	TRBJ2-5
CASTLGSNTEAFF	TGTGCCAGCACCCTCGGGTCGAACACTGAAGCTTTCTTT	.	.	TRBV3-1/TRBV3-2	TRBJ1-1